Listed below are T cell receptor beta chains from one sample, sequenced in a study of blood T cell repertoires in COVID-19. Clones were read by immunoSEQ multiplex PCR, and TCRdb kept only the in-frame ones, dropping some. The sample carries roughly 100,000 clones, about 76% recorded once. The specimen sequenced was peripheral blood. Receptors originate from a woman in her seventies with acute or convalescent COVID-19. The CDR3 runs from the conserved cysteine through the conserved F or W. The D gene is left open where the match is weak. Size tells how often a clone was seen (once, few, many) or the class of an expanded clone, and some rows leave it out.

size	V	J	D	DNA	CDR3
few	TRBV7-9	TRBJ1-2	TRBD1	TGTGCCAGCAGCCGAGACAGGGTTGGCTACACCTTC	CASSRDRVGYTF
.	TRBV11-2	TRBJ2-3	.	TGTGCCAGCAGCTTAGATTCAGGGCAGGTCTACACAGATACGCAGTATTTT	CASSLDSGQVYTDTQYF
.	TRBV15	TRBJ2-7	.	TGTGCCACCAGCAGAGGGGGGGATGCCTACGAGCAGTACTTC	CATSRGGDAYEQYF
.	TRBV30	TRBJ1-1	.	TGTGCCTGGAACCTTGGAGGGGCTCGGAACACTGAAGCTTTCTTT	CAWNLGGARNTEAFF
.	TRBV6-6	TRBJ1-2	TRBD1	TGTGCCAGCAGTTACTCTTTGGGACAGATAAACTATGGCTACACCTTC	CASSYSLGQINYGYTF
.	TRBV25-1	TRBJ2-1	TRBD2	TGTGCCAGCAGTTACAGCGGGGGCCACAATGAGCAGTTCTTC	CASSYSGGHNEQFF
.	TRBV19	TRBJ1-4	TRBD1	TGTGCCAGTTCCTCAGGGGGTCGGGGCTTAACTAATGAAAAACTGTTTTTT	CASSSGGRGLTNEKLFF
few	TRBV12-3/TRBV12-4	TRBJ2-1	.	TGTGCCAGCAGCAATTACAATGAGCAGTTCTTC	CASSNYNEQFF
.	TRBV10-3	TRBJ1-2	TRBD1	TGTGCCATCAGCGACAGGGGGCTTGGCGGCTACACCTTC	CAISDRGLGGYTF
.	TRBV30	TRBJ2-1	TRBD1	TGTGCCTGGAGTGAGGAGGGACAGGGCTTCTTC	CAWSEEGQGFF
.	TRBV2	TRBJ1-3	.	TGTGCCAGCAGTAATTTGGAGGGAAACACCATATATTTT	CASSNLEGNTIYF
.	TRBV6-5	TRBJ1-5	TRBD1	TGTGCCAGCAGTTACCGGACAGGTGCAGGTCAGCCCCAGCATTTT	CASSYRTGAGQPQHF
many	TRBV7-8	TRBJ2-2	.	TGTGCCAGCAGCTTAGTTGGGGCGGGGACCGGGGAGCTGTTTTTT	CASSLVGAGTGELFF
.	TRBV6-5	TRBJ2-7	.	TGTGCCAGCACCCGCGCAGGGGATCACGAGCAGTACTTC	CASTRAGDHEQYF
.	TRBV28	TRBJ2-6	.	TGTGCCAGCAGTCCAGGACACACTGGGGCCAACGTCCTGACTTTC	CASSPGHTGANVLTF
.	TRBV5-1	TRBJ2-2	.	TGCGCCAGCAGCTTGGGGCAGGTTGTCGGGGAGCTGTTTTTT	CASSLGQVVGELFF
.	TRBV5-1	TRBJ2-3	.	TGCGCCAGCAGCTTGGCCCGGACAGCCCGAGATACGCAGTATTTT	CASSLARTARDTQYF
few	TRBV19	TRBJ1-1	TRBD1	TGTGCCAGTAGCACAGGGACAGGGGCGAGGAATGAAGCTTTCTTT	CASSTGTGARNEAFF
.	TRBV6-5	TRBJ1-1	TRBD1	TGTGCCAGCAGTTTGGGTGCAGGGGGCCAAAGTGAAGCTTTCTTT	CASSLGAGGQSEAFF
.	TRBV6-5	TRBJ1-1	TRBD1	TGTGCCAGCAGTTTCGGACAGGGGGCAACTGAAGCTTTCTTT	CASSFGQGATEAFF
few	TRBV7-8	TRBJ1-1	TRBD1	TGTGCCAGCAGCTTAGTAGGGGGCCGGACTGAAGCTTTCTTT	CASSLVGGRTEAFF
few	TRBV5-1	TRBJ1-1	TRBD1	TGCGCCAGCAGCCATTGGTTGACAGGGGAGAGGAACACTGAAGCTTTCTTT	CASSHWLTGERNTEAFF
.	TRBV19	TRBJ1-1	TRBD1	TGTGCCAGTACTAGGGACAGGGGACCGAACACTGAAGCTTTCTTT	CASTRDRGPNTEAFF
few	TRBV7-8	TRBJ2-7	.	TGTGCCAGCAGGCCCGAGGGAGGATTTTACGAGCAGTACTTC	CASRPEGGFYEQYF
.	TRBV30	TRBJ1-2	.	TGTGCCCTTCCGGAGGGAGTTGACTATGGCTACACCTTC	CALPEGVDYGYTF
.	TRBV4-1	TRBJ2-7	TRBD2	TGCGCCAGCAGCCATGGCCTCGGGACTAGCGGCTACGAGCAGTACTTC	CASSHGLGTSGYEQYF
.	TRBV24-1	TRBJ2-1	.	TGTGCCACCAGTGATCCCCAGGGGAAAGTGAATGAGCAGTTCTTC	CATSDPQGKVNEQFF
.	TRBV5-4	TRBJ2-5	.	TGTGCCAGCAGTAACGGGGGCCAAGAGACCCAGTACTTC	CASSNGGQETQYF
.	TRBV9	TRBJ1-2	.	TGTGCCAGCAGCAGGGCGGCGGGAGGTAACTATGGCTACACCTTC	CASSRAAGGNYGYTF
.	TRBV7-9	TRBJ1-1	.	TGTGCCAGCAGCTTATATGAGGGAGCTTTCTTT	CASSLYEGAFF
.	TRBV5-4	TRBJ2-5	TRBD2	TGTGCCAGCAGCCCGGCGGGGGGGGGAGAGACCCAGTACTTC	CASSPAGGGETQYF
.	TRBV15	TRBJ1-2	.	TGTGCCACCAGCAGAAACGGGTATGGCTACACCTTC	CATSRNGYGYTF
.	TRBV18	TRBJ1-4	.	TGTGCCAGCTCCCCGTATATAGGGGTTTTCAATGAAAAACTGTTTTTT	CASSPYIGVFNEKLFF
.	TRBV6-6	TRBJ2-3	TRBD1	TGTGCCAGCAGTCCACCTGGACAGGGTCGCACAGATACGCAGTATTTT	CASSPPGQGRTDTQYF
once	TRBV11-1	TRBJ2-2	.	TGTGCCAGCAGCTGGAGGACAGCCGGGGAGCTGTTTTTT	CASSWRTAGELFF
.	TRBV18	TRBJ1-4	.	TGTGCCAGCTCACCGACCCGCGGGGGGGTTGGTGAAAAACTGTTTTTT	CASSPTRGGVGEKLFF
.	TRBV2	TRBJ2-6	TRBD1	TGTGCCACTTCAGGGGGCTCTGGGGCCAACGTCCTGACTTTC	CATSGGSGANVLTF
.	TRBV11-2	TRBJ1-1	.	TGTGCCAGCAGCTTCGGCAGGGGAAGCACTGAAGCTTTCTTT	CASSFGRGSTEAFF
medium-sized	TRBV27	TRBJ2-1	.	TGTGCCAGCAGTTTATCGAGAGGCTTTGGCAATGAGCAGTTCTTC	CASSLSRGFGNEQFF
.	TRBV29-1	TRBJ1-2	.	TGCAGCGTTGAAGATATAGGGTTCCCAGGGTATGGCTACACCTTC	CSVEDIGFPGYGYTF
.	TRBV5-1	TRBJ1-1	TRBD1	TGCGCCAGCAGCTTAAGCACAGGGGGCCCCGTGGTTGAAGCTTTCTTT	CASSLSTGGPVVEAFF
.	TRBV28	TRBJ1-5	.	TGTGCCAGCAGTTGGACAGTGGATAGCAATCAGCCCCAGCATTTT	CASSWTVDSNQPQHF
.	TRBV11-3	TRBJ1-1	.	TGTGCCAGCAGCTTTTCGGGGGTCAACACTGAAGCTTTCTTT	CASSFSGVNTEAFF
few	TRBV28	TRBJ1-2	TRBD1	TGTGCCAGCAGTCTATCCGGGACAGGCAATGGCTACACCTTC	CASSLSGTGNGYTF
.	TRBV24-1	TRBJ2-2	TRBD1	TGTGCCACCAGTGATCCAGGGGGCCTCGGCACCGGGGAGCTGTTTTTT	CATSDPGGLGTGELFF
.	TRBV15	TRBJ1-4	TRBD1	TGTGCCACCAGCAGAGACAGGGGGACCAATGAAAAACTGTTTTTT	CATSRDRGTNEKLFF